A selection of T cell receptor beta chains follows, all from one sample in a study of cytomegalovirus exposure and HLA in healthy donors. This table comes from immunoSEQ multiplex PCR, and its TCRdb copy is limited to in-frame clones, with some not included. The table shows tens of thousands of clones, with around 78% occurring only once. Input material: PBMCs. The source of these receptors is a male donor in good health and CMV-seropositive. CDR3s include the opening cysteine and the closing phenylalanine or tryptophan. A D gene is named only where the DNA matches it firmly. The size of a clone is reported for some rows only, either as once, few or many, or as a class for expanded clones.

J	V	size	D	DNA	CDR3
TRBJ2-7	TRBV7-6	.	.	TGTGCCAGCAGCTTAACAGGGATGTCCCACGAGCAGTACTTC	CASSLTGMSHEQYF
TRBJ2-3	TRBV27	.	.	TGTGCCAGCAGGGGTCGGGGTAGGGCAGATACGCAGTATTTT	CASRGRGRADTQYF
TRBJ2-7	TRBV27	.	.	TGTGCCAGCAGTTCACTATTCATCTACGAGCAGTACTTC	CASSSLFIYEQYF
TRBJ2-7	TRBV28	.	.	TGTGCCAGCAGCCTAGACGGAAAGGGGTCTGTGGGGGAGCAGTACTTC	CASSLDGKGSVGEQYF
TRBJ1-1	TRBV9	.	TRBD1	TGTGCCAGCAGCGACCTGACAGGGAAGGGGACTGAAGCTTTCTTT	CASSDLTGKGTEAFF
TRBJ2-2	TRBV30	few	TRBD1	TGTGCCTGGAACCGAAACAGGGGGATTCTCCCCGGGGAGCTGTTTTTT	CAWNRNRGILPGELFF
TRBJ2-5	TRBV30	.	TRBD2	TGTGCCTGGATCGAGGGGGCTAGCGGGAGATGGGAGACCCAGTACTTC	CAWIEGASGRWETQYF
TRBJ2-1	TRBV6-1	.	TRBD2	TGCGCCAGCAGGGAAGGAACGGGAGGGACCTACAATGAGCAGTTCTTC	CASREGTGGTYNEQFF
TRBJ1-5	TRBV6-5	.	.	TGTGCCAGCAGACCCAGTGGTCAGCCCCAGCATTTT	CASRPSGQPQHF
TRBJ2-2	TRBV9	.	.	TGTGCCAGCAGCGCGAGGCCTGCGAACACCGGGGAGCTGTTTTTT	CASSARPANTGELFF
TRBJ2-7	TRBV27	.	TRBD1	TGTGCCAGCAGTCCTCCCCCGACAGGGTACTCCGAGCAGTACTTC	CASSPPPTGYSEQYF
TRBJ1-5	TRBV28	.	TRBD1	TGTGCCAGCAGGAACAGGGGGCTCAGGGATAGCAATCAGCCCCAGCATTTT	CASRNRGLRDSNQPQHF
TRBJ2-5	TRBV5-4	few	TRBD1	TGTGCCAGCAGCCAACAGGGGGCCGCAGAGACCCAGTACTTC	CASSQQGAAETQYF
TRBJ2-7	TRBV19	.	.	TGTGCCAGTAGTGCCTATAATGGGGCAGGGATGAGCGAGCAGTACTTC	CASSAYNGAGMSEQYF
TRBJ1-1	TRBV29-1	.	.	TGCAGCGTTGTTCCGGGATACACTGAAGCTTTCTTT	CSVVPGYTEAFF
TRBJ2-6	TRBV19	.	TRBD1	TGTGCCAGTAGTCAGGGGGCCCGCTCTGGGGCCAACGTCCTGACTTTC	CASSQGARSGANVLTF